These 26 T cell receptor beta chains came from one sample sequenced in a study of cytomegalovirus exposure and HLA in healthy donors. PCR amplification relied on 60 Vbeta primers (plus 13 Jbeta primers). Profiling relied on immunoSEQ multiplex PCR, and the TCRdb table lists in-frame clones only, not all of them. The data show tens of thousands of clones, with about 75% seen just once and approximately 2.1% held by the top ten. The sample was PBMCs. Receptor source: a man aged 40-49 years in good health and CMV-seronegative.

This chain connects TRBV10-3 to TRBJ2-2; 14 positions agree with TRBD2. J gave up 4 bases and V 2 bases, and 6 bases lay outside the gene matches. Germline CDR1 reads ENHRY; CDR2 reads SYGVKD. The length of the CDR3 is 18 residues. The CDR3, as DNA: TGTGCCATCAGTGAGCGAGGACTAGCGGGAGGTGCCACCGGGGAGCTGTTTTTT. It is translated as CAISERGLAGGATGELFF.

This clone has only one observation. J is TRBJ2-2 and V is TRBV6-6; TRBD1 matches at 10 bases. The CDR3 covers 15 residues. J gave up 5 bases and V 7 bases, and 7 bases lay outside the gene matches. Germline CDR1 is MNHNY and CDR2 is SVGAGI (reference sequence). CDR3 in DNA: TGTGCCAGCACTAGGACAGGGGGAAATACCGGGGAGCTGTTTTTT. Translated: CASTRTGGNTGELFF.

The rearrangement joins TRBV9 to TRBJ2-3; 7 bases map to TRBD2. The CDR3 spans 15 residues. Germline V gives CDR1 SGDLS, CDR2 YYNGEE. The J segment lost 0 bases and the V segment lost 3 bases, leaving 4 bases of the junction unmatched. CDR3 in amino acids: CASSASSGSTDTQYF. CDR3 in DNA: TGTGCCAGCAGCGCATCTAGCGGAAGCACAGATACGCAGTATTTT.

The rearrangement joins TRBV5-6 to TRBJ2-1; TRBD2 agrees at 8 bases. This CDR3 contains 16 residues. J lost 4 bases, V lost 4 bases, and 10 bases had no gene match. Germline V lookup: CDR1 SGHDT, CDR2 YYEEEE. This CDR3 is CASSAPLAEEYNEQFF. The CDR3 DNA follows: TGTGCCAGCAGCGCCCCACTAGCGGAGGAATACAATGAGCAGTTCTTC.

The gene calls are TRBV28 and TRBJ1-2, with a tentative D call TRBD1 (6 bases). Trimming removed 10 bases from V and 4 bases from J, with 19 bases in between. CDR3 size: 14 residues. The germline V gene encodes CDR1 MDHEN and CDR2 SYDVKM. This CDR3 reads CATLRDTSGYGYTF. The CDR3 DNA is TGTGCCACCCTAAGGGACACCTCGGGCTATGGCTACACCTTC.

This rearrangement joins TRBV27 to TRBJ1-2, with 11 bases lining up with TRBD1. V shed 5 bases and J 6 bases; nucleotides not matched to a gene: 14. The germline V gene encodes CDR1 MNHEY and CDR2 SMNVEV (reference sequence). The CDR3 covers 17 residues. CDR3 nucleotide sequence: TGTGCCAGCAGTCTGTCGCGTTTTAGGACAGGGGGCGATGGCTACACCTTC. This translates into CASSLSRFRTGGDGYTF.

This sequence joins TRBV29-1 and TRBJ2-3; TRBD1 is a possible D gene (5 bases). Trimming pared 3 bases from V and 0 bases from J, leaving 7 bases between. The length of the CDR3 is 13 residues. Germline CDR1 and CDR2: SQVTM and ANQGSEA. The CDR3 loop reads CSVEGHSTDTQYF. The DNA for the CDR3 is TGCAGCGTTGAGGGGCACAGCACAGATACGCAGTATTTT.

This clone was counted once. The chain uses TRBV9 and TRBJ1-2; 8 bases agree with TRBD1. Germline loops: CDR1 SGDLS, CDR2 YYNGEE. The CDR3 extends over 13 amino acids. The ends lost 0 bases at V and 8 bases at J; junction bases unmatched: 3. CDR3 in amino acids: CASSVDRGGGYTF. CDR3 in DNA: TGTGCCAGCAGCGTAGACAGGGGGGGCGGCTACACCTTC.

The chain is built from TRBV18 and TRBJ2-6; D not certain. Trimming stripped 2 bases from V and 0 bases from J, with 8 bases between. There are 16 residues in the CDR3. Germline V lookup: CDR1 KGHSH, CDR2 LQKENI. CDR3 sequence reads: CASSPSVSSGANVLTF. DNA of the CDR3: TGTGCCAGCTCACCATCTGTTTCCTCTGGGGCCAACGTCCTGACTTTC.

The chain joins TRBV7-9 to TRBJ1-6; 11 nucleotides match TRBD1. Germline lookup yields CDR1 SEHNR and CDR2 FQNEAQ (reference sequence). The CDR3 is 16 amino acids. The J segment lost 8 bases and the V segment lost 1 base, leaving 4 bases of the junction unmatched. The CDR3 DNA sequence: TGTGCCAGCAGCTTAGGGACAGGGGGCTCGCATTCACCCCTCCACTTT. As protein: CASSLGTGGSHSPLHF.

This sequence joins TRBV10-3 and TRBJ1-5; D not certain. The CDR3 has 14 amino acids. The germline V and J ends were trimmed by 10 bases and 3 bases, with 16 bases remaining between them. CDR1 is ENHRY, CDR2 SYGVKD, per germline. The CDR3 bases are TGTGCCACTATGTCGGGTTATGCCAATCAGCCCCAGCATTTT. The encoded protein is CATMSGYANQPQHF.

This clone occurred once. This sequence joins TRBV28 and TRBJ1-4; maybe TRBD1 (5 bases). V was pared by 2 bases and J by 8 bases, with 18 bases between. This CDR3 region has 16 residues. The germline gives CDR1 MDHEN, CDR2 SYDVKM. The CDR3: CASSLALQGLEEKLFF. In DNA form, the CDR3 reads TGTGCCAGCAGTTTAGCACTCCAGGGACTCGAAGAAAAACTGTTTTTT.

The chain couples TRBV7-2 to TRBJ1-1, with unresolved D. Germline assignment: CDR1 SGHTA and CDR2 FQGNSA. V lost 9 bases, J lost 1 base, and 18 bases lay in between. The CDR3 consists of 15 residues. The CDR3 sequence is CASNLDGRENTEAFF. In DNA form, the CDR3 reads TGTGCCAGTAATCTAGACGGACGGGAGAACACTGAAGCTTTCTTT.

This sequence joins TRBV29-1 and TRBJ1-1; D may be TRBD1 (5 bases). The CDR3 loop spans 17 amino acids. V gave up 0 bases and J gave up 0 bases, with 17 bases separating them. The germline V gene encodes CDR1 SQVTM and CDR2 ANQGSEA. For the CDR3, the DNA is TGCAGCGTTGAAGACGTGGACGGGGGGTCCCTGAACACTGAAGCTTTCTTT. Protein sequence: CSVEDVDGGSLNTEAFF.

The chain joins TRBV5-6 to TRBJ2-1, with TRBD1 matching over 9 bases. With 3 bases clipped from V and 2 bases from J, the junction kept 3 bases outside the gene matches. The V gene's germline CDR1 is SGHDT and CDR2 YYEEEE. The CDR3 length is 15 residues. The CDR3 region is CASSSWDRAYNEQFF. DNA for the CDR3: TGTGCCAGCAGCTCCTGGGACAGGGCCTACAATGAGCAGTTCTTC.

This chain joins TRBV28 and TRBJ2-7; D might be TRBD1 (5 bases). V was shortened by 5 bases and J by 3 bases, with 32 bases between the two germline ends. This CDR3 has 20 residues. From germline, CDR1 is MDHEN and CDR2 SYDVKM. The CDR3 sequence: CASSRSPRQRTTQKVYEQYF. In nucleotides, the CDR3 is TGTGCCAGCAGTCGGTCGCCTAGACAGAGAACGACTCAAAAAGTCTACGAGCAGTACTTC. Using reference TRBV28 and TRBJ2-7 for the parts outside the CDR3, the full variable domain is DVKVTQSSRYLVKRTGEKVFLECVQDMDHENMFWYRQDPGLGLRLIYFSYDVKMKEKGDIPEGYSVSREKKERFSLILESASTNQTSMYLCASSRSPRQRTTQKVYEQYFGPGTRLTVT.

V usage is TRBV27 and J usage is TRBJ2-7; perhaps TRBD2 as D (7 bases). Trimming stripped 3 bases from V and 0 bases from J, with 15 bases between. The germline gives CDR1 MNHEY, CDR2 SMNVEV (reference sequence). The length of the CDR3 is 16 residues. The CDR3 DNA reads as TGTGCCAGCAGTTTCGAGGGGGGGGCGGGCTCCTACGAGCAGTACTTC. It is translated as CASSFEGGAGSYEQYF.

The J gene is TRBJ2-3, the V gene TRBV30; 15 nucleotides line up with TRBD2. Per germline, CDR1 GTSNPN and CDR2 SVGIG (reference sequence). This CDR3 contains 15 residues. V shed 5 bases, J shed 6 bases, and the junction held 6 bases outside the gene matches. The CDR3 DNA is TGTGCCTGGTGGACTAGCGGGAGGGCGTGGGATACGCAGTATTTT. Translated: CAWWTSGRAWDTQYF.

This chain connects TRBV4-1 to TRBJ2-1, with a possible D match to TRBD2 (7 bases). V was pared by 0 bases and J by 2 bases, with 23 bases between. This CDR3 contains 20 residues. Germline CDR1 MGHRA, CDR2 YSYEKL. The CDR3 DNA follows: TGCGCCAGCAGCCAAGATTTGGGGGTACGGGGGGCCCGAACCTACAATGAGCAGTTCTTC. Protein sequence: CASSQDLGVRGARTYNEQFF.

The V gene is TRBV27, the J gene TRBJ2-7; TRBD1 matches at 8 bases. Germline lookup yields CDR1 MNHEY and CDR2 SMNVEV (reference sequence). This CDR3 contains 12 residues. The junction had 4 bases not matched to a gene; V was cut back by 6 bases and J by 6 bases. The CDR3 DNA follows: TGTGCCAGCAGCAGGACAGGGACCGAGCAGTACTTC. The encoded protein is CASSRTGTEQYF.

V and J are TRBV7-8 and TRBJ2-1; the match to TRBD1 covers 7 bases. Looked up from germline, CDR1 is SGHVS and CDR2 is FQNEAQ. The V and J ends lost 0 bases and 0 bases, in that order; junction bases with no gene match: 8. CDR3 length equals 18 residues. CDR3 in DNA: TGTGCCAGCAGCTTAGCCCCTCCGGGACAGAGCTCCTACAATGAGCAGTTCTTC. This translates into CASSLAPPGQSSYNEQFF.

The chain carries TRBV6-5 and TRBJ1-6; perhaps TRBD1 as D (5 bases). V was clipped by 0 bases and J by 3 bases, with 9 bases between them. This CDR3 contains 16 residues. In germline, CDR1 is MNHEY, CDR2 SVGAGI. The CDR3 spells CASSYSGRVYNSPLHF. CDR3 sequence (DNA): TGTGCCAGCAGTTACTCGGGCAGGGTCTATAATTCACCCCTCCACTTT.

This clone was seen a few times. DNA of the CDR3: TGTGCCAGTAGTACCAGGGGGGAAGCTTTCTTT. Translation gives CASSTRGEAFF. J is TRBJ1-1 and V is TRBV19, with 7 bases that match TRBD1. The CDR3 loop spans 11 amino acids. The germline gives CDR1 LNHDA, CDR2 SQIVND (reference sequence). The V gene end was trimmed by 4 bases and the J gene end by 8 bases; junction bases not matched to a gene: 1.

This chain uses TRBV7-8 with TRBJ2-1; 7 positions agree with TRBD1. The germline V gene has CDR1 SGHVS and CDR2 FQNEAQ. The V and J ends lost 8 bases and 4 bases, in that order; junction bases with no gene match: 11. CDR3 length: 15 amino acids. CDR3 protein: CASCYSGTVYNEQFF. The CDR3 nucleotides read TGTGCCAGCTGCTACTCCGGGACAGTGTACAATGAGCAGTTCTTC.

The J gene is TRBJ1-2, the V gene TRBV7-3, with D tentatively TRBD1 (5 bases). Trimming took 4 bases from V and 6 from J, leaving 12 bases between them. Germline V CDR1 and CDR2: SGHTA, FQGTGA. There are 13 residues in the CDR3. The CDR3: CASSSLGGDGYTF. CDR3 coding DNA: TGTGCCAGCAGCTCCCTGGGGGGGGATGGCTACACCTTC.

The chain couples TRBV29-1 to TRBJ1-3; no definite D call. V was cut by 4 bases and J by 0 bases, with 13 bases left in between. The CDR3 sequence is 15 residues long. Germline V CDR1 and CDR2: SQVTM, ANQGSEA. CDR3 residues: CSVALDTFSGNTIYF. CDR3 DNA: TGCAGCGTTGCCTTAGACACTTTCTCTGGAAACACCATATATTTT. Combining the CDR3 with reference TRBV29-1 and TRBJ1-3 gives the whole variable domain SAVISQKPSRDICQRGTSLTIQCQVDSQVTMMFWYRQQPGQSLTLIATANQGSEATYESGFVIDKFPISRPNLTFSTLTVSNMSPEDSSIYLCSVALDTFSGNTIYFGEGSWLTVV.